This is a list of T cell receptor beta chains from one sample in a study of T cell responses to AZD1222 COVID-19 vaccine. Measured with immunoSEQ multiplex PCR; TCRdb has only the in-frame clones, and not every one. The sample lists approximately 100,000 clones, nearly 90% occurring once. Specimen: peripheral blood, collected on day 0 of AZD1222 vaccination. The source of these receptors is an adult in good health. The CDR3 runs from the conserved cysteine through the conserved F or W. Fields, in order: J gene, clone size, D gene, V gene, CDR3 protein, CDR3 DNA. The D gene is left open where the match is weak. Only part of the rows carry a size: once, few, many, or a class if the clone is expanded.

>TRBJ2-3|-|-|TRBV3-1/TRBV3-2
CASSQDLGGSTDTQYF
TGTGCCAGCAGCCAAGATCTCGGTGGAAGCACAGATACGCAGTATTTT
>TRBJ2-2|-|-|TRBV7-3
CASSLIQNGELFF
TGTGCCAGCAGCTTAATCCAGAACGGGGAGCTGTTTTTT
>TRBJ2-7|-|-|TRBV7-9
CASSSGQTYEQYF
TGTGCCAGCAGCTCTGGACAGACCTACGAGCAGTACTTC
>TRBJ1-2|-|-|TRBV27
CASSLSIQYGYTF
TGTGCCAGCAGTTTATCGATACAGTATGGCTACACCTTC
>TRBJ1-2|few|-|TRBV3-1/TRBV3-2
CASSPRQTLGGYTF
TGTGCCAGCAGCCCTCGACAGACCCTAGGGGGCTACACCTTC
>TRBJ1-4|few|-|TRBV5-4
CASSTKTGIRNEKLFF
TGTGCCAGCAGCACAAAAACCGGGATACGAAATGAAAAACTGTTTTTT
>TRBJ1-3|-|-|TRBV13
CASSPQGTGNTIYF
TGTGCCAGCAGCCCCCAGGGAACTGGAAACACCATATATTTT
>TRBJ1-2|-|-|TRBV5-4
CASSLTGYGYTF
TGTGCCAGCAGTCTTACGGGCTATGGCTACACCTTC
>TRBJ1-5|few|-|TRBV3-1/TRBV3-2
CASSQSPGGKPQHF
TGTGCCAGCAGCCAATCCCCCGGGGGTAAGCCCCAGCATTTT
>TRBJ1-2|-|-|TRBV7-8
CASSPPPTGWDYGYTF
TGTGCCAGCAGCCCCCCGCCCACAGGGTGGGACTATGGCTACACCTTC
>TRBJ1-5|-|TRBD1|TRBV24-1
CATSDRTGGNQPQHF
TGTGCCACCAGTGATCGGACAGGGGGCAATCAGCCCCAGCATTTT
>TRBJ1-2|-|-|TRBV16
CASNPDTLYGYTF
TGTGCCAGCAACCCCGACACTCTCTATGGCTACACCTTC
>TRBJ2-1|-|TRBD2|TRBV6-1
CASSERSGRVTEQFF
TGTGCCAGCAGTGAAAGGAGCGGGAGGGTCACTGAGCAGTTCTTC
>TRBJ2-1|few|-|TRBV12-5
CASGLPNRNEQFF
TGTGCTAGTGGTTTACCTAACCGCAATGAGCAGTTCTTC
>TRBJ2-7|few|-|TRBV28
CASSLSQGHLYEQYF
TGTGCCAGCAGTCTTTCGCAGGGGCATCTCTACGAGCAGTACTTC
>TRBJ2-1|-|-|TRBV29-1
CSVGGVLDNEQFF
TGCAGCGTTGGTGGAGTACTGGACAATGAGCAGTTCTTC
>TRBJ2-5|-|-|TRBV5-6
CASEGRVVETQYF
TGTGCCAGCGAAGGCAGGGTAGTGGAGACCCAGTACTTC
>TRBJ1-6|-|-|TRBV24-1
CATSPSGGNSPLHF
TGTGCCACATCGCCGAGTGGCGGTAATTCACCCCTCCACTTT
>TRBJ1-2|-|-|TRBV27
CASSFSLHAYGYTF
TGTGCCAGCAGTTTCTCGCTCCACGCCTATGGCTACACCTTC
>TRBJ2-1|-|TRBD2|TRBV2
CASTSGGNEQFF
TGTGCCAGCACCAGCGGGGGGAATGAGCAGTTCTTC
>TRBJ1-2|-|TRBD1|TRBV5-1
CASSSGQGARGYTF
TGCGCCAGCAGCTCGGGACAGGGGGCGCGGGGCTACACCTTC
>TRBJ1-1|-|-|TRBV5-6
CASTVTPLNTEAFF
TGTGCCAGCACCGTGACGCCTTTGAACACTGAAGCTTTCTTT
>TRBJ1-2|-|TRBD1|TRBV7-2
CASSLTDRGGYGYTF
TGTGCCAGCAGTTTAACAGACAGGGGAGGCTATGGCTACACCTTC
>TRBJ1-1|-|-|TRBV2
CASRSSAVAEAFF
TGTGCCAGCAGGTCGTCGGCAGTTGCTGAAGCTTTCTTT
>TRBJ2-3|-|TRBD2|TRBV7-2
CASSSTQTSSGRARTQYF
TGTGCCAGCAGCTCGACTCAGACCTCTAGCGGGAGGGCGCGTACGCAGTATTTT
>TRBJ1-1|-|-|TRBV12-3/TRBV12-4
CASRDPAWAEAFF
TGTGCCAGCAGGGACCCGGCCTGGGCTGAAGCTTTCTTT
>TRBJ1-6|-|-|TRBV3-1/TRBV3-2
CASRGAWNSPLHF
TGTGCCAGCAGAGGCGCGTGGAATTCACCCCTCCACTTT
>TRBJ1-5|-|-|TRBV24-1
CATSDLGQGHQPQHF
TGTGCCACCAGTGATTTGGGGCAGGGGCATCAGCCCCAGCATTTT
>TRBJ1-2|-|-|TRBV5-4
CASSPGQNYGYTF
TGTGCCAGCAGCCCGGGCCAAAACTATGGCTACACCTTC
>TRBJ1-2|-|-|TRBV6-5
CASNERVFGYTF
TGTGCCAGCAACGAACGGGTTTTTGGCTACACCTTC
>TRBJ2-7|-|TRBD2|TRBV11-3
CASSLGGGSEQYF
TGTGCCAGCAGCTTAGGGGGAGGGTCCGAGCAGTACTTC
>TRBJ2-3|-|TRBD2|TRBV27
CASSTGTSGHSF
TGTGCCAGCAGTACCGGGACTAGCGGACACAGCTTT
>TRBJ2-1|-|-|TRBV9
CASSVGGRGGEQFF
TGTGCCAGCAGCGTAGGAGGTCGAGGGGGTGAGCAGTTCTTC
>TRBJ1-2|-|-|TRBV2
CASSSLQGGYGYTF
TGTGCCAGCAGTTCTCTACAGGGTGGATATGGCTACACCTTC
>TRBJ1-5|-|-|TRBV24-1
CATSEALRQFPASNQPQHF
TGTGCCACCAGTGAAGCCCTCAGACAATTTCCCGCCTCCAATCAGCCCCAGCATTTT
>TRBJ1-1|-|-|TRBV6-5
CASSTEPMNTEAFF
TGTGCCAGCTCGACCGAGCCGATGAACACTGAAGCTTTCTTT
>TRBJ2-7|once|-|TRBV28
CASSTRPGEQYF
TGTGCCAGTTCAACAAGGCCGGGGGAGCAGTACTTC
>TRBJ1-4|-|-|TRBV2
CASSETSEKLFF
TGTGCCAGCAGTGAAACCAGTGAAAAACTGTTTTTT
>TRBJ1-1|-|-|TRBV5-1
CASSRSGRDTEAFF
TGCGCCAGCAGCCGATCAGGGAGGGACACTGAAGCTTTCTTT
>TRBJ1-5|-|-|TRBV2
CASRKSGAGSNQPQHF
TGTGCCAGCAGGAAGTCAGGGGCTGGTAGCAATCAGCCCCAGCATTTT
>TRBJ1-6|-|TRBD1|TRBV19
CASRGSGDSSYNSPLHF
TGTGCCAGTAGGGGAAGTGGGGACAGCTCCTATAATTCACCCCTCCACTTT
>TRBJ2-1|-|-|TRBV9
CASSAGGLGAYNEQFF
TGTGCCAGCAGCGCGGGCGGCCTGGGGGCCTACAATGAGCAGTTCTTC
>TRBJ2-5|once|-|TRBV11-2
CASSLQGPETQYF
TGTGCCAGCAGCTTACAGGGGCCAGAGACCCAGTACTTC
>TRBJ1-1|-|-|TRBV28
CASSYELNTEAFF
TGTGCCAGCAGTTATGAGTTGAACACTGAAGCTTTCTTT